Sequencing of this T cell receptor (beta chain) was carried out in a study of blood T cell repertoires in COVID-19. The assay was immunoSEQ multiplex PCR, and TCRdb's table has in-frame clones only and misses some. Of a few hundred thousand clones in the sample, roughly nine tenths are singletons; the top ten hold less than 5%. The source is a woman aged 40 to 50 who had recovered from COVID-19. Sequencing was performed on peripheral blood.

CDR3 sequence: CASTAPQMNTEAFF. CDR3 nucleotide sequence: TGTGCCAGCACCGCCCCACAGATGAACACTGAAGCTTTCTTT. This chain links TRBV6-1 with TRBJ1-1, with D unresolved. The CDR3 is 14 residues long. V was cut by 7 bases and J by 0 bases, with 12 bases left in between. Germline values: CDR1 MNHNS, CDR2 SASEGT.